Shown below are 5 T cell receptor beta chains from a single sample sequenced in a study of identical twins. TCRdb re-derived calls from the 5' RACE reads in MiXCR, one entry per CDR3 protein. The table has 350,000 or so distinct CDR3 sequences, 9% to 15% seen once; the top ten hold around 7.8%. The sample was also linked to a second study, of yellow fever vaccine responses in identical twins.

Sequencing was performed on CD8+ T cells sorted from blood. The receptors derive from a woman between 18 and 29 years old in good health.

This clonotype was observed a handful of times. This rearrangement joins TRBV7-6 to TRBJ2-2, with TRBD2 matching 8 bases. Germline V gives CDR1 SGHVS, CDR2 FNYEAQ. The CDR3 is 18 residues long. V shed 0 bases, J shed 0 bases, and the junction held 6 bases outside the gene matches. CDR3 amino acids: CASSLAREAKTNTGELFF. In DNA, the CDR3 is TGTGCCAGCAGCTTAGCGCGGGAGGCTAAAACGAACACCGGGGAGCTGTTTTTT.

This clonotype was seen ten or more times. V and J are TRBV5-1 and TRBJ2-1; 8 bases align to TRBD2. The junction had 6 bases not matched to a gene; V was cut back by 0 bases and J by 10 bases. CDR3 length: 14 amino acids. Germline-derived CDR1 and CDR2 are SGHRS and YFSETQ. CDR3 residues: CASSLDLSGNEQFF. The CDR3 nucleotides are TGCGCCAGCAGCTTGGATCTTAGCGGGAACGAGCAGTTCTTC.

This clonotype occurred a few times. The genes are TRBV9 and TRBJ2-1; weak D call: TRBD1 (6 bases). Trimming removed 3 bases from V and 4 bases from J, with 14 bases in between. The CDR3 spans 15 residues. CDR1 is SGDLS, CDR2 YYNGEE, per germline. DNA for the CDR3: TGTGCCAGCAGCGCCGGCCCGGGACATTACAATGAGCAGTTCTTC. It translates to CASSAGPGHYNEQFF.

CDR3 loop: CASSPRTSGDQYF. The CDR3 DNA follows: TGTGCCAGTAGCCCTAGGACTAGCGGAGATCAGTACTTC. V gene TRBV19 combines with J gene TRBJ2-7, with 10 bases aligning to TRBD2. V was pared by 6 bases and J by 10 bases, with 9 bases of the junction left unmatched. The germline V gene encodes CDR1 LNHDA and CDR2 SQIVND (reference sequence). The CDR3 covers 13 residues.

This clonotype was detected a few times. J is TRBJ2-3 and V is TRBV7-9, with D possibly called TRBD1 or TRBD2 (5 bases each). Germline V gene lookup returns CDR1 SEHNR and CDR2 FQNEAQ (reference sequence). Trimming left V 6 bases short and J 4 bases short, with 17 bases between. This CDR3 contains 15 residues. The CDR3 DNA reads as TGTGCCAGCAGTTTAAGGGACCCTGGGGCAGATACGCAGTATTTT. Its protein product is CASSLRDPGADTQYF.